The entry that follows covers one T cell receptor (beta chain) sequence. What it binds is not known. The data stem from a study of blood T cells in healthy people across ages. Study-wide results and limits: Expanded clonotype shifts may have been confounded, as the donors had an unknown CMV status.

Total RNA amounts of at least 5.5 micrograms were extracted per sample. A sample-barcoded 5' primer and a J-beta primer mix were used in a second PCR of about 7 to 12 cycles. With 12 random nucleotides, a template-switch adaptor tagged each individual cDNA molecule. TCRdb independently ran MiXCR on the 5' RACE reads; one entry per CDR3 protein. The sample contains about 1.4 million distinct CDR3 sequences, around 59% of which appear only once. This CDR3 spans 11 amino acids. V lost 8 bases, J lost 6 bases, and 10 bases lay in between. Per germline, CDR1 SQVTM and CDR2 ANQGSEA. The J gene is TRBJ2-2, the V gene TRBV29-1; TRBD1 or TRBD2 may be the D gene (5 bases each). The receptor comes from a young man in good health. The sequenced material came from blood. DNA of the CDR3: TGCAGCCCGAGGGGATCCGGGGAGCTGTTTTTT. Its translation is CSPRGSGELFF.